This T cell receptor beta chain was identified during a study of T cell responses to AZD1222 COVID-19 vaccine. Study observations and caveats: Repertoires were obtained only post-peak T cell response.

Germline V lookup: CDR1 SEHNR, CDR2 FQNEAQ (reference sequence). Deletions cut 5 bases from V and 4 bases from J, with 17 bases between. This CDR3 has 15 residues. Comment on this clone: The antigen is not known.

The repertoire was sequenced with immunoSEQ multiplex PCR; TCRdb's copy has only in-frame clones and lacks some. The data hold around 180,000 clones, with 92% observed a single time. The V and J genes are TRBV7-9 and TRBJ1-1; D is undetermined. The input for sequencing was peripheral blood, taken on day 0 of AZD1222 vaccination. The clonotype was recovered from an adult in good health. As DNA, the CDR3 is TGTGCCAGCAGCCCTCAGCTAGGAGTTCGCACTGAAGCTTTCTTT. Translating gives CASSPQLGVRTEAFF.